This T cell receptor beta chain was profiled in a study of response to subunit inactivated influenza vaccine. General study results and limits: There was a suggestion from the authors that each seasonal influenza vaccination recruits few new T cells.

Worth noting for this clonotype: Antigen unknown.

Germline CDR1 reads DFQATT; CDR2 reads SNEGSKA (reference sequence). Trimming took 5 bases from V and 6 from J; bases not matched to a gene: 16. CDR3 length: 17 amino acids. One entry per CDR3 protein, called by TCRdb with MiXCR from the RT-PCR reads. The sample lists around 570,000 distinct CDR3 sequences, 7.6% occurring once. The sequence derives from a man aged 50 to 69 who received an inactivated influenza vaccine. This chain uses TRBV20-1 with TRBJ1-4; 9 bases are a match to TRBD1. The input for sequencing was PBMCs from blood, taken around 25 months after vaccination. The CDR3 coding sequence is TGCAGTGCTGAGGGGACAGGGTATATCGGGCTTTATGAAAAACTGTTTTTT. Amino acid sequence: CSAEGTGYIGLYEKLFF.